Each of the 9 T cell receptor beta chains below was sequenced from the same sample in a study of CD8 T cells in Susac syndrome. The RNA, about 0.5 to 1 ug, was put through reverse transcription using random hexamers. One entry per CDR3 protein results from TCRdb running MiXCR on the immunoSEQ multiplex PCR reads. The table lists about 200,000 distinct CDR3 sequences, roughly 94% of them singletons. Sequencing was done on a sample of CD4+ T cells from PBMCs. The source is a human donor in good health.

The chain has TRBV28 and TRBJ2-1; the match to TRBD1 covers 12 bases. Germline CDR1 and CDR2: MDHEN and SYDVKM. J was trimmed by 6 bases and V by 7 bases; bases with no gene match: 7. The CDR3 contains 15 residues. This CDR3 is CASTGDRGRPNEQFF. The CDR3 DNA follows: TGTGCCAGCACCGGGGACAGGGGGCGCCCCAATGAGCAGTTCTTC.

This rearrangement joins TRBV30 to TRBJ2-7, with 9 bases identical to TRBD1. The germline V gene has CDR1 GTSNPN and CDR2 SVGIG (reference sequence). The J segment lost 4 bases and the V segment lost 5 bases, leaving 3 bases of the junction unmatched. CDR3 length: 12 amino acids. CDR3 DNA sequence: TGTGCCTGGGGGACAGGGCATTACGAGCAGTACGTC. Translating gives CAWGTGHYEQYV.

The chain is built from TRBV5-4 and TRBJ2-7; 7 bases fit TRBD1. Germline values: CDR1 SGHNT, CDR2 YYREEE (reference sequence). The CDR3 has 14 residues. Trimming removed 2 bases from V and 3 bases from J; junction bases left unmatched: 5. The CDR3 spells CASSFRQGDYEQYF. The CDR3 region has the DNA TGTGCCAGCAGCTTCCGACAGGGAGACTACGAGCAGTACTTC.

This rearrangement joins TRBV10-3 to TRBJ2-5, with 8 bases that match TRBD1. Trimming took 5 bases from V and 2 from J; bases not matched to a gene: 13. The germline CDR1 and CDR2 sequences are ENHRY and SYGVKD. This CDR3 has 17 amino acids. CDR3 sequence reads: CAISMSRRQGQQETQYF. The CDR3 DNA follows: TGTGCCATCAGTATGTCCAGAAGACAGGGGCAGCAAGAGACCCAGTACTTC.

This clonotype was seen a handful of times. This sequence joins TRBV3-1 and TRBJ1-2; 7 nucleotides align to TRBD1. Germline CDR1 reads LGHDT; CDR2 reads YNNKEL (reference sequence). With V trimmed by 4 bases and J by 4 bases, 3 bases remained unmatched. This CDR3 is 13 amino acids long. The CDR3 DNA follows: TGTGCCAGCAGCCCCAGACAGGGCTATGGCTACACCTTC. As protein: CASSPRQGYGYTF.

V gene TRBV7-2 combines with J gene TRBJ2-3, with D perhaps TRBD2 (6 bases). The CDR3 length is 15 residues. V lost 3 bases and J 1 base, leaving 11 bases between the germline ends. Germline loops: CDR1 SGHTA, CDR2 FQGNSA. DNA for the CDR3: TGTGCCAGCAGCTTTAAGTCTAGCGGCACAGATACGCAGTATTTT. It yields the protein CASSFKSSGTDTQYF.

The CDR3 spells CASSYGSHQETQYF. The CDR3 DNA is TGTGCCAGCAGCTACGGGTCCCACCAAGAGACCCAGTACTTC. The chain carries TRBV7-3 and TRBJ2-5; D not certain. The germline CDR1 and CDR2 sequences are SGHTA and FQGTGA. This CDR3 spans 14 amino acids. The V and J ends lost 4 bases and 0 bases respectively, with 9 bases between them.

This chain connects TRBV7-3 to TRBJ2-1; D is ambiguous. The CDR3 is 13 amino acids. Trimming stripped 0 bases from V and 4 bases from J, with 4 bases between. In germline, CDR1 is SGHTA, CDR2 FQGTGA. The CDR3 coding sequence is TGTGCCAGCAGCTTAACCGGGTACAATGAGCAGTTCTTC. Its translation is CASSLTGYNEQFF.

This clonotype showed up just once. The chain has TRBV4-1 and TRBJ1-2, with TRBD1 matching over 10 bases. The CDR3 length is 17 residues. The germline gives CDR1 MGHRA, CDR2 YSYEKL. The ends lost 2 bases at V and 2 bases at J; junction bases unmatched: 8. The CDR3 protein is CASSQRRDRGPNYGYTF. In nucleotides, the CDR3 is TGCGCCAGCAGCCAACGCAGGGACAGGGGCCCAAACTATGGCTACACCTTC.